This T cell receptor (beta chain) was profiled in a study of blood T cell repertoires in COVID-19. Across the study: PBMCs, B-cell-depleted T cells, or T cells provided the cDNA or gDNA that made up the material.

V lost 4 bases and J 2 bases, leaving 12 bases between the germline ends. The germline V gene encodes CDR1 MDHEN and CDR2 SYDVKM. The CDR3 loop spans 14 amino acids. TCRdb's table, derived via immunoSEQ multiplex PCR, lists solely in-frame clones and lacks some. This sample has fewer than 400,000 clones, with 80% to 95% found just once. Enrollees, 18 to 89 years old, lived in around 23 US areas. Recovered status in Cohort 3 required two negative PCRs, clearance, or symptom resolution. The clonotype was recovered from a woman aged 30 to 39 who had recovered from COVID-19. The material sequenced was PBMCs or T cells enriched from blood (not recorded which). The genes are TRBV28 and TRBJ2-7; maybe TRBD1 (6 bases). CDR3 nucleotide sequence: TGTGCCAGCAGTTCGCGTGGGACAACCTACGAGCAGTACTTC. Its translation: CASSSRGTTYEQYF.